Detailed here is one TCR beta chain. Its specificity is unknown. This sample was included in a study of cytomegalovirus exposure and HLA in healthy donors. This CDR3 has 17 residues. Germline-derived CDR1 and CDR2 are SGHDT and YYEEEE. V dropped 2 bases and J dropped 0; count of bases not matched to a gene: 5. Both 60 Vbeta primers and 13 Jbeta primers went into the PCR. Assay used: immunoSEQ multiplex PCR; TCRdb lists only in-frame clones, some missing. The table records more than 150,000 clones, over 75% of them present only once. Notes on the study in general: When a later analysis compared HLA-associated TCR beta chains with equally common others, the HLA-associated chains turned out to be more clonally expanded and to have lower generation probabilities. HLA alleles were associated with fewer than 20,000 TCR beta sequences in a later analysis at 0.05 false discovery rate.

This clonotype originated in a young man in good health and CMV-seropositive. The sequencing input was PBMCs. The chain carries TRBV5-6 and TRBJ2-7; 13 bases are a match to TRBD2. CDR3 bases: TGTGCCAGCAGCTTATTGACTAGCGGGGGGTCCTCCTACGAGCAGTACTTC. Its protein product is CASSLLTSGGSSYEQYF. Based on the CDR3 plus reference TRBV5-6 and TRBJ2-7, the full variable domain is DAGVTQSPTHLIKTRGQQVTLRCSPKSGHDTVSWYQQALGQGPQFIFQYYEEEERQRGNFPDRFSGHQFPNYSSELNVNALLLGDSALYLCASSLLTSGGSSYEQYFGPGTRLTVT.